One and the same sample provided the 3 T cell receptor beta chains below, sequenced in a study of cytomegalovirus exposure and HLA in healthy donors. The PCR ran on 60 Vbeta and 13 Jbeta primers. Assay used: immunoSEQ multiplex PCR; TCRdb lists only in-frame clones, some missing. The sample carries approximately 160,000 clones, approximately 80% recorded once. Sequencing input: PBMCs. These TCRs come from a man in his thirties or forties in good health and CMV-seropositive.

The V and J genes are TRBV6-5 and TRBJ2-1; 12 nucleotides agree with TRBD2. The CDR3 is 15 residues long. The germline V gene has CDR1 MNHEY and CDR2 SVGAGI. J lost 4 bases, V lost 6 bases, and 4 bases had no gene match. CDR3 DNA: TGTGCCAGCAGCTCGACTAGCGGGGGATACAATGAGCAGTTCTTC. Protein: CASSSTSGGYNEQFF.

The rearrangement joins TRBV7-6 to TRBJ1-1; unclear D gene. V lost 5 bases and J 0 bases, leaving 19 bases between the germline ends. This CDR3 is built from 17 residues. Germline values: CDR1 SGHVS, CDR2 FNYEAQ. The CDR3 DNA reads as TGTGCCAGCAGCCCTCACTTAGCGGGGATTATGAACACTGAAGCTTTCTTT. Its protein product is CASSPHLAGIMNTEAFF. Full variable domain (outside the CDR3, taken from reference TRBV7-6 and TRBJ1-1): GAGVSQSPRYKVTKRGQDVALRCDPISGHVSLYWYRQALGQGPEFLTYFNYEAQQDKSGLPNDRFSAERPEGSISTLTIQRTEQRDSAMYRCASSPHLAGIMNTEAFFGQGTRLTVV.

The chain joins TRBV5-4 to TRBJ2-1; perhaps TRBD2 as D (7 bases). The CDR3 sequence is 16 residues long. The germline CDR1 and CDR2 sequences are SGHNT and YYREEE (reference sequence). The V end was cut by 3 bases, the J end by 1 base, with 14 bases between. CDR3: CASSSGGAGSYNEQFF. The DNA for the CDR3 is TGTGCCAGCAGCTCGGGGGGCGCGGGGTCCTACAATGAGCAGTTCTTC. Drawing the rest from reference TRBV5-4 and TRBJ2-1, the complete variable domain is ETGVTQSPTHLIKTRGQQVTLRCSSQSGHNTVSWYQQALGQGPQFIFQYYREEENGRGNFPPRFSGLQFPNYSSELNVNALELDDSALYLCASSSGGAGSYNEQFFGPGTRLTVL.